This T cell receptor beta chain was obtained from a study of cytomegalovirus exposure and HLA in healthy donors. The germline gives CDR1 LNHDA, CDR2 SQIVND (reference sequence). V lost 4 bases to trimming and J lost 2 bases, with 8 bases between them. The CDR3 is made up of 13 amino acids. The PCR was carried out with 60 Vbeta primers and 13 Jbeta primers. Clones were sequenced by immunoSEQ multiplex PCR, and TCRdb holds only the in-frame ones, with some missing. The listing records under 200,000 clones. Concerning this clone itself: Its antigen is undetermined.

Overall study results and limits: The records held CMV serostatus as the only immune exposure information. Some public TCRs appeared in many individuals, while most sequences were rare. HLA restriction was apparent for most CMV-associated TCR beta chains in a later analysis.

Input material: PBMCs. J is TRBJ1-2 and V is TRBV19, with a weak D call TRBD1 (6 bases). This receptor was taken from a woman between 18 and 29 years old in good health and CMV-seropositive. The CDR3 nucleotides read TGTGCCAGTAGTAGGGACAACAACTATGGCTACACCTTC. It encodes CASSRDNNYGYTF.